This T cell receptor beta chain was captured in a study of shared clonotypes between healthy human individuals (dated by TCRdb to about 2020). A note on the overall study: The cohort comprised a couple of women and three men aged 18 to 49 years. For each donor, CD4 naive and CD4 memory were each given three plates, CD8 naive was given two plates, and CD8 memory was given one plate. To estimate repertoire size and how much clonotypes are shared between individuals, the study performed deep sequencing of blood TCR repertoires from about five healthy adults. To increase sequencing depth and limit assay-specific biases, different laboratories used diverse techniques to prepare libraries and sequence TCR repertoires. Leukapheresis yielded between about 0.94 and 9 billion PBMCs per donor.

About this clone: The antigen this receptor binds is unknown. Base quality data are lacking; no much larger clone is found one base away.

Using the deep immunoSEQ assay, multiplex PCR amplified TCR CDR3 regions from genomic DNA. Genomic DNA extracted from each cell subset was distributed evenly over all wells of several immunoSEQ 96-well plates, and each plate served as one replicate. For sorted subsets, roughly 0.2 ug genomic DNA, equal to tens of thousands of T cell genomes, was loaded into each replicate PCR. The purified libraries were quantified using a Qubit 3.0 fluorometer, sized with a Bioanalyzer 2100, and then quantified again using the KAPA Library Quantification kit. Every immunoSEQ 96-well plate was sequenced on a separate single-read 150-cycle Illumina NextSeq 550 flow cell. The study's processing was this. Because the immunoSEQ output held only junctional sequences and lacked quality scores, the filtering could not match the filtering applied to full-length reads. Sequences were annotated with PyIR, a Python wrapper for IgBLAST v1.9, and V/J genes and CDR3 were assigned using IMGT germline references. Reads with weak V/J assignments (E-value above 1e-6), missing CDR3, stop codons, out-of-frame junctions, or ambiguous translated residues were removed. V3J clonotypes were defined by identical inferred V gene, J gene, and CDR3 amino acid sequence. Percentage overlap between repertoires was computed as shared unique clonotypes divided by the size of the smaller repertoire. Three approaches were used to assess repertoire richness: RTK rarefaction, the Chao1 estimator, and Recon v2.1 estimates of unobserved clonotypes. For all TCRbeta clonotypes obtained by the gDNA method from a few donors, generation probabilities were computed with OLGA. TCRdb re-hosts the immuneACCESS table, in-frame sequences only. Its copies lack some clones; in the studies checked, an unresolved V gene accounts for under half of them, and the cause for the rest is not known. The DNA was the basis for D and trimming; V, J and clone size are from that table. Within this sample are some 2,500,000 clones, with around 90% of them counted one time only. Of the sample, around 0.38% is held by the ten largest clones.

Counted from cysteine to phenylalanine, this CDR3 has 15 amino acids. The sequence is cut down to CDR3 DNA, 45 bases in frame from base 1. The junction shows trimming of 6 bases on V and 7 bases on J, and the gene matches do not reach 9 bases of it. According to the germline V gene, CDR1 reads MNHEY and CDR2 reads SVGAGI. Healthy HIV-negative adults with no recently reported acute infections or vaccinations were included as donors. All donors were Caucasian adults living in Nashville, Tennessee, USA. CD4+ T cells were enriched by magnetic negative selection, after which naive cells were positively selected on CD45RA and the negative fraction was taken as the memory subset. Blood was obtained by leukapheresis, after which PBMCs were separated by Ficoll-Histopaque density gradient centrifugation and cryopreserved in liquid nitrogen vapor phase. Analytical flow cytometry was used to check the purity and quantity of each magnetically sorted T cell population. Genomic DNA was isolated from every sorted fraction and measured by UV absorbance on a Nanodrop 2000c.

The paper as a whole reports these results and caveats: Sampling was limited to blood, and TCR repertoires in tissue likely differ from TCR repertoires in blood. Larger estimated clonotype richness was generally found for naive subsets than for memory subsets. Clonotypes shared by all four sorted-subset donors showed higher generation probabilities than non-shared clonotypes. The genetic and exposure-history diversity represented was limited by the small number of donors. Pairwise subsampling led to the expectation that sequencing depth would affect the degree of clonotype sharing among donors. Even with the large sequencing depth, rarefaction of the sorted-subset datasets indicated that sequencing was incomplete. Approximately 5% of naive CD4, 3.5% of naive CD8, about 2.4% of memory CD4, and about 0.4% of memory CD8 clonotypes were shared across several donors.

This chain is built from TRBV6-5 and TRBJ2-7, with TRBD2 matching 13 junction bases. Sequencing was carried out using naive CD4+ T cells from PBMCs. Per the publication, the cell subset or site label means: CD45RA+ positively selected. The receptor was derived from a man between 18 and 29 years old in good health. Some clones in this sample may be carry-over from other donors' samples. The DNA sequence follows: TGTGCCAGCAGGCCACCGGGACTAGCGGGAAGTGAGCAGTACTTC. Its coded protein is CASRPPGLAGSEQYF.